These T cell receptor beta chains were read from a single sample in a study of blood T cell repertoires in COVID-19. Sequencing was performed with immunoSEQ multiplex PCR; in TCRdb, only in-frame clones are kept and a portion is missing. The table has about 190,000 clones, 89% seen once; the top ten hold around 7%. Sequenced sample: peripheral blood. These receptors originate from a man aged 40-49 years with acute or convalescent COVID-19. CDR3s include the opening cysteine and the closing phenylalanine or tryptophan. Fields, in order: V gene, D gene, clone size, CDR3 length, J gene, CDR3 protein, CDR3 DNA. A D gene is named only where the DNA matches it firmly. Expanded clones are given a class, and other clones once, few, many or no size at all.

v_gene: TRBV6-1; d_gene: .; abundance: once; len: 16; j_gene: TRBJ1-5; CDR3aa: CASSGGRGLTHQPQHF; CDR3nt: TGTGCCAGCAGTGGTGGGAGAGGACTAACACATCAGCCCCAGCATTTT
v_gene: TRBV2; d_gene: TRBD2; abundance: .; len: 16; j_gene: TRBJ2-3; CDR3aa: CASSETVAGGTDTQYF; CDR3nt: TGTGCCAGCAGTGAAACAGTAGCGGGGGGCACAGATACGCAGTATTTT
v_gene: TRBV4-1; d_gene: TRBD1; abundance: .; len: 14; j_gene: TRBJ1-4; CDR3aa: CASSQRQGNEKLFF; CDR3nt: TGCGCCAGCAGCCAACGACAGGGGAATGAAAAACTGTTTTTT
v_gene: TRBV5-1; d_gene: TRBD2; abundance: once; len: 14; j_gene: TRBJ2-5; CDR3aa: CASSGLAVQETQYF; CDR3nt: TGCGCCAGCAGCGGACTAGCGGTCCAAGAGACCCAGTACTTC
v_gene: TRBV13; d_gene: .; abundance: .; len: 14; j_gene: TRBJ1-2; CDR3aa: CASSLGQNLYGYTF; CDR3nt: TGTGCCAGCAGCTTAGGACAGAACCTCTATGGCTACACCTTC
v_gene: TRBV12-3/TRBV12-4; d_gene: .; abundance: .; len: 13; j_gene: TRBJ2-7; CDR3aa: CASKFSQDYEQYF; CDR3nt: TGTGCCAGCAAATTCTCACAGGACTACGAGCAGTACTTC
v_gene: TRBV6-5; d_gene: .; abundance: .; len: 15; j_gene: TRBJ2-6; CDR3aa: CASSYFRSGANVLTF; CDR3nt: TGTGCCAGCAGTTACTTTCGGTCTGGGGCCAACGTCCTGACTTTC
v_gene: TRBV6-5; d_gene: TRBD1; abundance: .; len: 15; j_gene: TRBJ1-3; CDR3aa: CASSLQGFSGNTIYF; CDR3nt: TGTGCCAGCAGTTTACAGGGGTTCTCTGGAAACACCATATATTTT
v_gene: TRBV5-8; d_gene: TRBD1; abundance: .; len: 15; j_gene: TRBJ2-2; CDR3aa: CASSHWTGGAGELFF; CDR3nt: TGTGCCAGCAGCCACTGGACAGGGGGAGCCGGGGAGCTGTTTTTT
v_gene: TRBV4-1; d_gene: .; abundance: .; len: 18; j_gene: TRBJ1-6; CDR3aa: CASSQEEAGGPLGSPLHF; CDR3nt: TGCGCCAGCAGCCAAGAAGAAGCCGGAGGGCCATTAGGTTCACCCCTCCACTTT
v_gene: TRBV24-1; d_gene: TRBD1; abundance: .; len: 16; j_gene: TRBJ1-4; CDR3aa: CATSDRGTGANEKLFF; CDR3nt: TGTGCCACCAGTGACCGCGGGACAGGGGCTAATGAAAAACTGTTTTTT
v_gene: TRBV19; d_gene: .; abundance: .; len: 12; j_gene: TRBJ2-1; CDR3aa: CASSIQYNEQFF; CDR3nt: TGTGCCAGTAGTATCCAGTACAATGAGCAGTTCTTC
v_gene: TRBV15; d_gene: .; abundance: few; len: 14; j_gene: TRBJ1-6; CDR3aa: CATSREGTGSPLHF; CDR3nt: TGTGCCACCAGCAGAGAAGGTACAGGTTCACCCCTCCACTTT
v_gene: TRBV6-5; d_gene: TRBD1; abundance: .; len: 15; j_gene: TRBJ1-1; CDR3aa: CASSYGRGPPTEAFF; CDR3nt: TGTGCCAGCAGTTACGGTAGGGGGCCACCCACTGAAGCTTTCTTT
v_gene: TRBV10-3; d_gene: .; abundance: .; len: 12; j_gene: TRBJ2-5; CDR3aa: CAIGQGKETQYF; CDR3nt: TGTGCCATCGGGCAGGGGAAAGAGACCCAGTACTTC
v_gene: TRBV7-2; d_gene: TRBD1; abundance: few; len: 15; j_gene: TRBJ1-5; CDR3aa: CASSPMTGSNQPQHF; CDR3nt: TGTGCCAGCAGCCCCATGACAGGGAGCAATCAGCCCCAGCATTTT
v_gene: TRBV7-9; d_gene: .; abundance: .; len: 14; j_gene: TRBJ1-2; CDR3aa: CASSRPTVSDGYTF; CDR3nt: TGTGCCAGCAGCCGCCCGACAGTGAGCGATGGCTACACCTTC
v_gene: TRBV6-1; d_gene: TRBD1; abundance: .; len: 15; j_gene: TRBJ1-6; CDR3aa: CASRNRDRGNSPLHF; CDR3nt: TGTGCCAGCAGGAACCGGGACAGAGGGAATTCACCCCTCCACTTT
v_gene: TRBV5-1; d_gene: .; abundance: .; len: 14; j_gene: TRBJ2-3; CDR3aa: CASSLLAGTDTQYF; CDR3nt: TGCGCCAGCAGTCTACTAGCAGGGACAGATACGCAGTATTTT
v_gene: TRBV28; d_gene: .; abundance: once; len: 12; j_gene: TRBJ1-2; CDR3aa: CASHGGLYGYTF; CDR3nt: TGTGCCAGTCATGGGGGCCTCTATGGCTACACCTTC
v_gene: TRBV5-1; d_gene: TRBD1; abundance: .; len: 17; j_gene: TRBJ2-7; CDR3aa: CASSPAGQGVKDYEQYF; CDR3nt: TGCGCCAGCAGCCCGGCGGGACAGGGGGTAAAGGACTACGAGCAGTACTTC
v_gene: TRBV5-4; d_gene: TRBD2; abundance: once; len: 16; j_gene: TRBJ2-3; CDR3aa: CASSLGASGGADTQYF; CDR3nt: TGTGCCAGCAGCTTGGGAGCCAGCGGGGGGGCAGATACGCAGTATTTT
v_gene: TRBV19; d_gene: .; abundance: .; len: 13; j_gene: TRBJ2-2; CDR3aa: CASSIQNTGELFF; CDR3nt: TGTGCCAGTAGTATCCAAAACACCGGGGAGCTGTTTTTT
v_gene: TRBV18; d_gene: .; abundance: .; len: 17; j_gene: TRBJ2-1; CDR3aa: CASSPRAGRGGRDEQFF; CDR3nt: TGTGCCAGCTCACCAAGGGCTGGAAGGGGGGGCCGTGATGAGCAGTTCTTC
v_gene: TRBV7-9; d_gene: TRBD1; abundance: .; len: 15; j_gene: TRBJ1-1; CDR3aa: CASSHPGQGDTEAFF; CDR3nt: TGTGCCAGCAGTCATCCGGGACAGGGTGACACTGAAGCTTTCTTT
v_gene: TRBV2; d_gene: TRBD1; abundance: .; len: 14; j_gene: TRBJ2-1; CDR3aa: CASRPGQGWDEQFF; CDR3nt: TGTGCCAGCAGGCCGGGACAGGGGTGGGATGAGCAGTTCTTC
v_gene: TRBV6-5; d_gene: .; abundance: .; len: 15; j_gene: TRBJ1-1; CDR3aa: CASRINRGRETEAFF; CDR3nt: TGTGCCAGCAGAATTAACAGAGGGCGGGAAACTGAAGCTTTCTTT
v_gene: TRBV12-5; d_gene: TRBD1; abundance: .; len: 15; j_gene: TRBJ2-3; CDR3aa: CASGFRTGASDTQYF; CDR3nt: TGTGCTAGTGGTTTCCGGACAGGGGCTTCAGATACGCAGTATTTT
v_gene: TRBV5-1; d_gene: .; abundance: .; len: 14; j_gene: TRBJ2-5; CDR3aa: CASSLFPGEETQYF; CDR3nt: TGCGCCAGCAGCTTGTTCCCAGGTGAAGAGACCCAGTACTTC
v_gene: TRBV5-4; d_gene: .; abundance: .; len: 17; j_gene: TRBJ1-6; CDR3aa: CASSLAADSSYNSPLHF; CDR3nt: TGTGCCAGCAGCTTGGCCGCGGACAGCTCCTATAATTCACCCCTCCACTTT
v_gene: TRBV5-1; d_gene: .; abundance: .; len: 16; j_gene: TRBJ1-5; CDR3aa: CASSPQGGMSNQPQHF; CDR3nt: TGCGCCAGCAGTCCCCAGGGTGGAATGAGCAATCAGCCCCAGCATTTT
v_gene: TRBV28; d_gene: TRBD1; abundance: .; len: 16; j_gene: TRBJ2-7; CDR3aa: CASSLLHQGAYDEQYF; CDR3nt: TGTGCCAGCAGTTTACTTCATCAGGGGGCGTATGACGAGCAGTACTTC
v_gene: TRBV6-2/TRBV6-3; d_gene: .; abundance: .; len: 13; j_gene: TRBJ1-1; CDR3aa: CASSPTGYAEAFF; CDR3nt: TGTGCCAGCAGCCCTACAGGATACGCTGAAGCTTTCTTT
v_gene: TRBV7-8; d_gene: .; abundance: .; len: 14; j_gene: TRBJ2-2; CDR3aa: CASSLVLGDGELFF; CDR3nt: TGTGCCAGCAGCTTAGTGCTAGGAGACGGGGAGCTGTTTTTT
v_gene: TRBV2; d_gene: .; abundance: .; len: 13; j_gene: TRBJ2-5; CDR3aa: CASSEYGAETQYF; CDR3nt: TGTGCCAGCAGTGAATACGGTGCTGAGACCCAGTACTTC
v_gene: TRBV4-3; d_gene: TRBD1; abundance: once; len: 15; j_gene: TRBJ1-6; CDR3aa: CASSPGKGANSPLHF; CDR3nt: TGCGCCAGCAGCCCCGGTAAGGGGGCGAATTCACCCCTCCACTTT
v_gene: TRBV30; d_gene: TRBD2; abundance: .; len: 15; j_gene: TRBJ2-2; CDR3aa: CAWSVKRGRTGELFF; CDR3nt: TGTGCCTGGAGTGTCAAGCGGGGGAGGACCGGGGAGCTGTTTTTT
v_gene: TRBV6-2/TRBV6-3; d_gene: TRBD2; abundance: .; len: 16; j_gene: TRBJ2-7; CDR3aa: CASSYRGAGGPYEQYF; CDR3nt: TGTGCCAGCAGTTACAGAGGAGCGGGGGGGCCTTACGAGCAGTACTTC
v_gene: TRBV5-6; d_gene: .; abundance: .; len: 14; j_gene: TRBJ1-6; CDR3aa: CASSWTVANSPLHF; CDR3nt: TGTGCCAGCAGCTGGACAGTAGCTAATTCACCCCTCCACTTT
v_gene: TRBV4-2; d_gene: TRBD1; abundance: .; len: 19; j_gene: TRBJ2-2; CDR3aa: CASSQEAGQGAPRAGELFF; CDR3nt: TGTGCCAGCAGCCAAGAAGCGGGACAGGGGGCCCCGCGGGCCGGGGAGCTGTTTTTT
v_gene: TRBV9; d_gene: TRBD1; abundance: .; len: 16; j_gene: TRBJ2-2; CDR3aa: CASSVTGGHPGEELFF; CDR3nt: TGTGCCAGCAGCGTAACAGGGGGGCACCCAGGAGAGGAGCTGTTTTTT
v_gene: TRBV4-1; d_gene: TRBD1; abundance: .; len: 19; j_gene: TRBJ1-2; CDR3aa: CASSQLPGQGRGINYGYTF; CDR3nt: TGCGCCAGCAGCCAACTCCCGGGACAGGGGCGGGGGATTAACTATGGCTACACCTTC
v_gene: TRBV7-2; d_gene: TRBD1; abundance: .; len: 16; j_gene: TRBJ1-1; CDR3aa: CASSPRTGGVGTEAFF; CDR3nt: TGTGCCAGCAGCCCCCGGACAGGGGGCGTGGGGACTGAAGCTTTCTTT
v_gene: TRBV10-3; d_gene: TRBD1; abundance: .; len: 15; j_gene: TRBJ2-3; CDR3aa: CATIRDRGRADTQYF; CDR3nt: TGTGCCACAATCAGGGACAGGGGACGCGCAGATACGCAGTATTTT
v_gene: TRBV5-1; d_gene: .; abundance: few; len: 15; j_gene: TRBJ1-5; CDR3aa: CASSFTGSGNQPQHF; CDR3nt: TGCGCCAGCAGCTTTACAGGGAGCGGTAATCAGCCCCAGCATTTT
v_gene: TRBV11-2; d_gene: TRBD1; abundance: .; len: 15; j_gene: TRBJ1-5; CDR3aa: CASSRDRVGNQPQHF; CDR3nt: TGTGCCAGCAGCCGGGACAGGGTTGGCAATCAGCCCCAGCATTTT
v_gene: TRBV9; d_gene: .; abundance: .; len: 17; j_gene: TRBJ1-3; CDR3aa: CASSVSAVRNSGNTIYF; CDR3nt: TGTGCCAGCAGCGTTTCGGCGGTCCGTAACTCTGGAAACACCATATATTTT
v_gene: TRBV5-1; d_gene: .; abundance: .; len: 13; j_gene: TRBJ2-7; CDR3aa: CASSSPPTYEQYF; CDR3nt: TGCGCCAGCAGCTCCCCTCCTACCTACGAGCAGTACTTC